This T cell receptor beta chain derives from a study of blood T cell repertoires in COVID-19. Study-wide background: PBMCs, B-cell-depleted T cells, or T cells provided the cDNA or gDNA that made up the material.

Sequencing used immunoSEQ multiplex PCR; TCRdb keeps in-frame clones, though not all of them. The sample has roughly 150,000 clones, over 70% seen once. This CDR3 contains 18 residues. CDR1 is LGHDT, CDR2 YNNKEL, per germline (reference sequence). V lost 1 base and J 1 base, leaving 17 bases between the germline ends. This clonotype originated in a man between 65 and 85 years old who had been exposed to COVID-19. This chain connects TRBV3-1 (or the pseudogene TRBV3-2) to TRBJ1-3; D perhaps matches TRBD1 (6 bases). Sequencing used PBMCs or T cells enriched from blood (not recorded which). The DNA of the CDR3 is TGTGCCAGCAGCCAAGCCGGAAAAGGGGGATTTTCTGGAAACACCATATATTTT. This gives the protein CASSQAGKGGFSGNTIYF.